Each of the 18 T cell receptor beta chains below was sequenced from the same sample in a study of cytomegalovirus exposure and HLA in healthy donors. PCR amplification relied on 60 Vbeta primers (plus 13 Jbeta primers). Only in-frame clones appear in the TCRdb table, and some are missing; sequencing was by immunoSEQ multiplex PCR. This table holds 100,000 to 150,000 clones, around 79% found once. The specimen was PBMCs. These receptors were obtained from a woman between 40 and 50 years old in good health and CMV-seronegative.

This clone was counted only a few times. CDR3 amino acids: CASSDLRDYQPQHF. The CDR3 nucleotides read TGTGCCAGTAGTGACCTCCGGGACTATCAGCCCCAGCATTTT. This chain joins TRBV19 and TRBJ1-5, with TRBD1 as a possible D gene (5 bases). V lost 5 bases to trimming and J lost 5 bases, with 13 bases between them. CDR1 is LNHDA, CDR2 SQIVND, per germline (reference sequence). The CDR3 runs to 14 residues.

Turning to this clone: The same CDR3 can be traced to other DNA sequences in this sample. The V gene is TRBV7-3, the J gene TRBJ1-6, with TRBD1 matching over 9 bases. This CDR3 comprises 20 residues. V lost 6 bases to trimming and J lost 5 bases; unmatched junction nucleotides: 20. In germline, CDR1 is SGHTA, CDR2 FQGTGA. The DNA of the CDR3 is TGTGCCAGCAGATCATATCTGGGACAGGGAAGTCCCTTTGATAATTCACCCCTCCACTTT. Residues: CASRSYLGQGSPFDNSPLHF.

This chain links TRBV7-9 with TRBJ1-4; possibly TRBD1 for D (6 bases). In germline, CDR1 is SEHNR, CDR2 FQNEAQ (reference sequence). With 5 bases removed from V and 5 bases from J, the gap between germline ends came to 21 bases. This CDR3 has 17 amino acids. The CDR3 loop reads CASSPASWTEKNEKLFF. The CDR3, as DNA: TGTGCCAGCAGCCCCGCAAGCTGGACAGAAAAAAATGAAAAACTGTTTTTT. Variable domain in full (rest from reference TRBV7-9 and TRBJ1-4): DTGVSQNPRHKITKRGQNVTFRCDPISEHNRLYWYRQTLGQGPEFLTYFQNEAQLEKSRLLSDRFSAERPKGSFSTLEIQRTEQGDSAMYLCASSPASWTEKNEKLFFGSGTQLSVL.

This chain uses TRBV28 with TRBJ2-5; D not resolved. V was trimmed by 2 bases and J by 1 base, leaving 8 bases between them. The CDR3 consists of 14 residues. Germline CDR1 reads MDHEN; CDR2 reads SYDVKM. DNA for the CDR3: TGTGCCAGCAGTTTAGAGCTTATCCAAGAGACCCAGTACTTC. This encodes CASSLELIQETQYF.

The gene calls are TRBV7-9 and TRBJ2-1, with 8 bases lining up with TRBD1. The length of the CDR3 is 17 residues. Germline V lookup: CDR1 SEHNR, CDR2 FQNEAQ (reference sequence). V was clipped by 2 bases and J by 1 base; unmatched bases: 7. The CDR3 here is CASSLRSNRGSYNEQFF. The CDR3 nucleotides read TGTGCCAGCAGCTTACGAAGTAACAGGGGGTCCTACAATGAGCAGTTCTTC.

This clone has a count of ten or more. This chain joins TRBV4-1 and TRBJ1-2; TRBD1 is a possible D gene (6 bases). The CDR3 is 14 amino acids. V was cut by 1 base and J by 10 bases, with 16 bases left in between. From germline, CDR1 is MGHRA and CDR2 YSYEKL. The CDR3 DNA sequence: TGCGCCAGCAGCCAAGTTTCTAGCGGGGGGGCCTACACCTTC. It yields the protein CASSQVSSGGAYTF.

This clone was detected once. The rearrangement links TRBV19 to TRBJ1-1, with D possibly being TRBD1 (5 bases). V lost 10 bases and J 3 bases, leaving 12 bases between the germline ends. The CDR3 has 12 residues. The germline V gene has CDR1 LNHDA and CDR2 SQIVND (reference sequence). CDR3 in DNA: TGTGCCACCACCCCGGGGGACACTGAAGCTTTCTTT. It specifies CATTPGDTEAFF.

The J gene is TRBJ1-5, the V gene TRBV18; 7 bases fit TRBD1. CDR1 and CDR2 (germline): KGHSH, LQKENI. Losses at the gene ends were 4 bases for V and 1 base for J; bases not matched to a gene: 7. The CDR3 has 16 amino acids. CDR3 amino acids: CASSQQGVMSNQPQHF. CDR3 nucleotide sequence: TGTGCCAGCTCACAGCAGGGGGTTATGAGCAATCAGCCCCAGCATTTT.

The chain carries TRBV19 and TRBJ2-7; 15 positions match TRBD2. Trimming removed 4 bases from V and 3 bases from J; junction bases left unmatched: 7. This CDR3 contains 17 residues. The germline V gene has CDR1 LNHDA and CDR2 SQIVND (reference sequence). The DNA of the CDR3 is TGTGCCAGTAGTACGGGACTAGCGGGGGGCTCATTCTACGAGCAGTACTTC. Protein product: CASSTGLAGGSFYEQYF.

This clone was seen a single time. The chain employs TRBV28 and TRBJ2-5, with D perhaps TRBD1 (5 bases). The CDR3 is 13 residues long. CDR1 is MDHEN, CDR2 SYDVKM, per germline. V was clipped by 2 bases and J by 4 bases, with 8 bases between them. The chain's CDR3 is CASSLRQPETQYF. CDR3 DNA: TGTGCCAGCAGTTTACGACAGCCAGAGACCCAGTACTTC.

V gene TRBV2 combines with J gene TRBJ2-2; a weak D match, TRBD1 (6 bases). Trimming removed 7 bases at V and 1 base at J, with 7 bases between. Germline V lookup: CDR1 SNHLY, CDR2 FYNNEI. The CDR3 length is 13 residues. The CDR3 sequence: CASNRENTGELFF. The CDR3 bases are TGTGCCAGCAACAGGGAGAACACCGGGGAGCTGTTTTTT.

This clone was seen a few times. The gene calls are TRBV5-1 and TRBJ2-6, with 10 nucleotides matching TRBD2. Germline values: CDR1 SGHRS, CDR2 YFSETQ. The V segment lost 6 bases and the J segment 1 base; nucleotides outside the gene matches: 7. CDR3 length: 17 amino acids. The CDR3 sequence: CASIGGGLASGANVLTF. The CDR3 nucleotides are TGCGCCAGCATCGGTGGGGGACTAGCGTCTGGGGCCAACGTCCTGACTTTC.

J is TRBJ1-1 and V is TRBV7-9; D possibly corresponds to TRBD1 (5 bases). Germline-derived CDR1 and CDR2 are SEHNR and FQNEAQ (reference sequence). V lost 8 bases, J lost 0 bases, and 16 bases lay in between. The CDR3 contains 15 residues. In DNA, the CDR3 is TGTGCCAGCCAATGGGGCGGGGGGATGAACACTGAAGCTTTCTTT. It specifies CASQWGGGMNTEAFF. Filled out from reference TRBV7-9 and TRBJ1-1, the complete variable domain reads DTGVSQNPRHKITKRGQNVTFRCDPISEHNRLYWYRQTLGQGPEFLTYFQNEAQLEKSRLLSDRFSAERPKGSFSTLEIQRTEQGDSAMYLCASQWGGGMNTEAFFGQGTRLTVV.

This chain uses TRBV28 with TRBJ2-7, with a weak D call TRBD2 (6 bases). The CDR3 spans 16 residues. With 0 bases removed from V and 0 bases from J, the gap between germline ends came to 12 bases. Looked up from germline, CDR1 is MDHEN and CDR2 is SYDVKM. The CDR3 DNA follows: TGTGCCAGCAGTTTATGGGTGGCGGGAAGCTCCTACGAGCAGTACTTC. This encodes CASSLWVAGSSYEQYF.

The J gene is TRBJ1-1, the V gene TRBV5-4, with TRBD1 matching 7 bases. V dropped 4 bases and J dropped 7; count of bases not matched to a gene: 4. CDR3 length equals 12 residues. Germline V gene lookup returns CDR1 SGHNT and CDR2 YYREEE (reference sequence). CDR3 coding DNA: TGTGCCAGCAGCCAGACAGGGAATGAAGCTTTCTTT. Translated: CASSQTGNEAFF.

A few counts support this clone. V and J are TRBV4-1 and TRBJ2-5, with D perhaps TRBD2 (5 bases). This CDR3 comprises 14 residues. V shed 3 bases and J shed 4 bases, with 12 bases lying between them. Germline CDR1 reads MGHRA; CDR2 reads YSYEKL. The chain's CDR3 is CASSHVKGGETQYF. The DNA of the CDR3 is TGCGCCAGCAGCCACGTGAAAGGAGGAGAGACCCAGTACTTC.

This chain uses TRBV10-3 with TRBJ1-5; 10 nucleotides align to TRBD1. Germline V gene sequence: CDR1 ENHRY, CDR2 SYGVKD. The trim removed 2 bases at V and 6 bases at J, leaving 1 base unmatched. The CDR3 has 14 amino acids. The CDR3 loop reads CAISEGQGGQPQHF. The CDR3 DNA reads TGTGCCATCAGTGAGGGACAGGGGGGTCAGCCCCAGCATTTT.

This clone showed up just a few times. This chain connects TRBV11-1 to TRBJ2-1, with 14 bases matching TRBD2. The CDR3 covers 17 residues. Trimming cost V 5 bases and J 0 bases; bases outside gene matches: 3. Germline CDR1 and CDR2: SGHAT and FQDESV (reference sequence). CDR3 nucleotides: TGTGCCAGCAGCCGACTAGCGGGGGGGAGCTCCTACAATGAGCAGTTCTTC. Protein: CASSRLAGGSSYNEQFF.